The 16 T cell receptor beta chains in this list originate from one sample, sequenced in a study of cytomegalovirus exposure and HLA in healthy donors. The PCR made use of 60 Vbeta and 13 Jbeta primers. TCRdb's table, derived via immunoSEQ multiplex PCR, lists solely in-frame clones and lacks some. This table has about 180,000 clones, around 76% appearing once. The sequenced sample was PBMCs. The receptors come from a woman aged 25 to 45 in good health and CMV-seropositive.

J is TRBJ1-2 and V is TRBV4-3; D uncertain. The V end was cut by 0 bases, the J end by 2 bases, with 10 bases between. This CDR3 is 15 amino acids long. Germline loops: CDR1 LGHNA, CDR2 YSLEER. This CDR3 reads CASSQDRVGNYGYTF. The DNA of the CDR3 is TGCGCCAGCAGCCAAGATCGGGTCGGGAACTATGGCTACACCTTC.

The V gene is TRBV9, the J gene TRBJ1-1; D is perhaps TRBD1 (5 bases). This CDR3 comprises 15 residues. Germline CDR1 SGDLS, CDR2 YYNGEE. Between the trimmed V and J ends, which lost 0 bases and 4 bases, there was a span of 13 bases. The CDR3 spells CASSVEGPGGTEAFF. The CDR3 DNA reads TGTGCCAGCAGCGTAGAGGGGCCCGGGGGCACTGAAGCTTTCTTT.

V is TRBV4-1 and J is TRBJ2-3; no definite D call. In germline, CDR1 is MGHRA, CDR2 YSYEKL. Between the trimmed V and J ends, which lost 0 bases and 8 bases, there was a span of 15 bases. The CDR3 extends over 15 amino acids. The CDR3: CASSQDRPETGTQYF. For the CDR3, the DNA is TGCGCCAGCAGCCAAGATCGTCCTGAAACCGGTACGCAGTATTTT.

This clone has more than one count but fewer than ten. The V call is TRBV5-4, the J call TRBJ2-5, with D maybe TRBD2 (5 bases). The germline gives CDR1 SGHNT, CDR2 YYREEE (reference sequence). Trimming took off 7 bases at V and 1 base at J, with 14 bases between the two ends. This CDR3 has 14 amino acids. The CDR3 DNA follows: TGTGCCAGCTCCCGTCAGGACTCCCAAGAGACCCAGTACTTC. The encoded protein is CASSRQDSQETQYF. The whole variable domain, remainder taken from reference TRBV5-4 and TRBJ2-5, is ETGVTQSPTHLIKTRGQQVTLRCSSQSGHNTVSWYQQALGQGPQFIFQYYREEENGRGNFPPRFSGLQFPNYSSELNVNALELDDSALYLCASSRQDSQETQYFGPGTRLLVL.

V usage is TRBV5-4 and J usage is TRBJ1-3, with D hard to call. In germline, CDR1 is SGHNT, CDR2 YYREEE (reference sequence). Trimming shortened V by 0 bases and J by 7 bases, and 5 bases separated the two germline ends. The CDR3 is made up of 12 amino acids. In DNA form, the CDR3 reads TGTGCCAGCAGCTTGGCGGGGAACACCATATATTTT. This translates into CASSLAGNTIYF.

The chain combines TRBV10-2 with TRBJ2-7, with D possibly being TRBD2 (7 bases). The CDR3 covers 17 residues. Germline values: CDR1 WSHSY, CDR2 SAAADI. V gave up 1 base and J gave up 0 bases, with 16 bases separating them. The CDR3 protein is CASSEWGRRGNSYEQYF. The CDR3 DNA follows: TGCGCCAGCAGTGAGTGGGGGCGGCGGGGGAACTCCTACGAGCAGTACTTC.

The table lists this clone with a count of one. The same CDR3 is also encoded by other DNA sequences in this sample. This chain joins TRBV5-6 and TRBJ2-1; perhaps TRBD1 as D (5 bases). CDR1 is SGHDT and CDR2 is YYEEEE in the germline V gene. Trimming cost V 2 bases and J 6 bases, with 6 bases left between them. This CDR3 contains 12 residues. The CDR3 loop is CASSLGVNEQFF. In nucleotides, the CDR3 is TGTGCCAGCAGCTTAGGGGTCAATGAGCAGTTCTTC.

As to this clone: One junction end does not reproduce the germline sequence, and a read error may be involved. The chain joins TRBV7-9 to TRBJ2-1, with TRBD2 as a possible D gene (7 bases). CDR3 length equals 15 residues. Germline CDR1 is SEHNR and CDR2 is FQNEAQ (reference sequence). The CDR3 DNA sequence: TGTTCCAGCAGCTCACGGGGGGCCCCCTACAATGAGCAGTTCTTC. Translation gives CSSSSRGAPYNEQFF.

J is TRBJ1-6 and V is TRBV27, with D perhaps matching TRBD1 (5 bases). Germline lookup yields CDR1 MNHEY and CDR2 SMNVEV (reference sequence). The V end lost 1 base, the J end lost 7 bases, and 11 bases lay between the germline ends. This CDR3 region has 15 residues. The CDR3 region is CASSLYQAGNSPLHF. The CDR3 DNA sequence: TGTGCCAGCAGTTTATACCAGGCAGGGAATTCACCCCTCCACTTT.

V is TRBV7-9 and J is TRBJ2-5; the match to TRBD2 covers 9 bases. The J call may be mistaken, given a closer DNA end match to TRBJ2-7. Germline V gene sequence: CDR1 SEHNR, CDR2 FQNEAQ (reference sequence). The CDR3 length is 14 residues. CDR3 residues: CASSQTSGSYEQYF. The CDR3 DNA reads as TGTGCCAGCAGCCAGACTAGCGGCTCCTACGAGCAGTACTTC.

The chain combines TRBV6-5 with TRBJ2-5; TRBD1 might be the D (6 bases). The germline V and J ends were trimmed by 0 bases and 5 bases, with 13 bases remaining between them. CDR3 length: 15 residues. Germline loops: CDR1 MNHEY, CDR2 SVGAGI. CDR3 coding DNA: TGTGCCAGCAGTTACTCGTACAGGGTGAGGGAGACCCAGTACTTC. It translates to CASSYSYRVRETQYF.

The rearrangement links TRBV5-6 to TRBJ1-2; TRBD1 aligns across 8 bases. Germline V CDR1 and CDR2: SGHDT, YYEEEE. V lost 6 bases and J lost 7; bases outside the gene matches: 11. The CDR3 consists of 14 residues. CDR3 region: CASTPPDRVFGYTF. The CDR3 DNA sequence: TGTGCCAGCACCCCACCGGACAGGGTGTTTGGCTACACCTTC.

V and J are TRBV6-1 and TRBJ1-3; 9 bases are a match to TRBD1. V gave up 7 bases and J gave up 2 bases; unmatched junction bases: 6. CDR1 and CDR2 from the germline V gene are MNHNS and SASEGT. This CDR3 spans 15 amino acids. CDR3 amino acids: CASISDRGPGNTIYF. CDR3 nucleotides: TGTGCCAGCATTTCGGACAGGGGACCTGGAAACACCATATATTTT.

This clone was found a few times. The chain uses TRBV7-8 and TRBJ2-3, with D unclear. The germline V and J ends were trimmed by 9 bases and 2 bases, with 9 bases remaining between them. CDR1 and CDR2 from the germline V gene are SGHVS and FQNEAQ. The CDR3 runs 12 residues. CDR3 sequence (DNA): TGTGCCAGTTCCCGGGTCACAGATACGCAGTATTTT. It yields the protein CASSRVTDTQYF.

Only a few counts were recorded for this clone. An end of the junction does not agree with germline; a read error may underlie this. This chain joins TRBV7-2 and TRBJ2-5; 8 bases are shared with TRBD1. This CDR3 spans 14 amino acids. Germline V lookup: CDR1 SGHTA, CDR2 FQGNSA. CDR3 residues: CASSPRQGQGTQYF. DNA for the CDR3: TGTGCCAGCAGCCCGAGACAGGGGCAAGGGACCCAGTACTTC.

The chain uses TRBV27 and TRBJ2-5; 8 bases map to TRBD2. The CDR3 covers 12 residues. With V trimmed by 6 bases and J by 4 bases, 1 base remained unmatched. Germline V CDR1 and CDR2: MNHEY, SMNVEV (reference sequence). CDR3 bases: TGTGCCAGCAGGGGACTAGGAGAGACCCAGTACTTC. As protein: CASRGLGETQYF.